This TCR beta chain was identified in a study of T cell changes during pregnancy in multiple sclerosis. The V end lost 3 bases, the J end lost 2 bases, and 10 bases lay between the germline ends. In germline, CDR1 is SEHNR, CDR2 FQNEAQ (reference sequence). The CDR3 extends over 14 amino acids. Here immunoSEQ multiplex PCR was the method, and the copy in TCRdb shows in-frame clones only, minus some. The sample carries approximately 80,000 clones, approximately 94% recorded once. This TCR was sampled from a female donor with multiple sclerosis, enrolled in a pregnancy study. The chain uses TRBV7-9 and TRBJ1-1, with D uncertain. The specimen comprised peripheral blood, sampled in the third trimester of pregnancy. CDR3 protein: CASSFSGVNTEAFF. The DNA of the CDR3 is TGTGCCAGCAGCTTCTCCGGGGTAAACACTGAAGCTTTCTTT.